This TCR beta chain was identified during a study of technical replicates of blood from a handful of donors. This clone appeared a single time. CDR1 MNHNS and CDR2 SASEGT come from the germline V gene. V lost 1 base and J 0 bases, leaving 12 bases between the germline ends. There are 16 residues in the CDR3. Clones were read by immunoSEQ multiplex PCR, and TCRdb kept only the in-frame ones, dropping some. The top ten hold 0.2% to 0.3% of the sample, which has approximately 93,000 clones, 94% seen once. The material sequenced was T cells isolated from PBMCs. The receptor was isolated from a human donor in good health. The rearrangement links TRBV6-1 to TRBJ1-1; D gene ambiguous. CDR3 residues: CASSEGFDTMNTEAFF. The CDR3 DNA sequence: TGTGCCAGCAGTGAAGGCTTTGACACCATGAACACTGAAGCTTTCTTT.